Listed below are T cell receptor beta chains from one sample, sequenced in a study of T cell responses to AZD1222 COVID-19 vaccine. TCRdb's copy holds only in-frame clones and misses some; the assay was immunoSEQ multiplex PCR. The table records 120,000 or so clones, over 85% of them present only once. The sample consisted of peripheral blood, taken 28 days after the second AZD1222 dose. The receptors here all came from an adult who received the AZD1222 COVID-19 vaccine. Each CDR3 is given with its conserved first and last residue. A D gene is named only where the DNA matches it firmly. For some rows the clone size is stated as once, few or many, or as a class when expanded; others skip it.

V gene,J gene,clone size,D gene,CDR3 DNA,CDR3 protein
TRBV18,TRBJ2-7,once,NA,TGTGCCAGCTCACCAAGTCACAACTACGAGCAGTACTTC,CASSPSHNYEQYF
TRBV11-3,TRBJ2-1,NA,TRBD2,TGTGCCAGCAGCTTAGAGGGACTAGCGGGGGGTGAGCAGTTCTTC,CASSLEGLAGGEQFF
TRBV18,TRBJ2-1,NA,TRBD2,TGTGCCAGCTCAGGACTAGCGGGTAGCTCCTACAATGAGCAGTTCTTC,CASSGLAGSSYNEQFF
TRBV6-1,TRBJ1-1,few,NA,TGTGCCAGCAGTGAGGGACGGATGAACACTGAAGCTTTCTTT,CASSEGRMNTEAFF
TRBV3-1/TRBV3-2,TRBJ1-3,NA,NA,TGTGCCACCCGGGGCGCCGACTCTGGAAACACCATATATTTT,CATRGADSGNTIYF
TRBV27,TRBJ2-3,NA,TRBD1,TGTGCCAGCAGTTTCCTGGGACAGGGGGCGGGAGATACGCAGTATTTT,CASSFLGQGAGDTQYF
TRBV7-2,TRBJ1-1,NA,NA,TGTGCCAGCAGCTCCCCAGCCTGGGACATCTGGAACACTGAAGCTTTCTTT,CASSSPAWDIWNTEAFF
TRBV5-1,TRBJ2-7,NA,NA,TGCGCCAGCAGCTTGGCTGGCCAGGGGGGTGTGGACGAGCAGTACTTC,CASSLAGQGGVDEQYF
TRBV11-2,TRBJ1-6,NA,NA,TGTGCCAGCAGCTTAACAGGGTCCCCAACGCTTAATTCACCCCTCCACTTT,CASSLTGSPTLNSPLHF
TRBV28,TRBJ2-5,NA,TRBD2,TGTGCCAGCAGTTGGGCTTATGGGCGGGGGGGCCAAGAGACCCAGTACTTC,CASSWAYGRGGQETQYF
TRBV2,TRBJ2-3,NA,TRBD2,TGTGCCAGCAGTAGAAGGAGCGGGGGGGCGGGCACAGATACGCAGTATTTT,CASSRRSGGAGTDTQYF
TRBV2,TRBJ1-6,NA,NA,TGTGCCAGCAGTGTAGGGCCAGTACGCAATTCACCCCTCCACTTT,CASSVGPVRNSPLHF
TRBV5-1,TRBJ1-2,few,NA,TGCGCCAGCAGCTTACGTTCGGAAGGACGGAACTATGGCTACACCTTC,CASSLRSEGRNYGYTF
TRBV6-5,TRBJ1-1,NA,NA,TGTGCCAGCAGTTACGGGATAAGCGGAACTGAAGCTTTCTTT,CASSYGISGTEAFF
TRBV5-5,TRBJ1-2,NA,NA,TGTGCGGCTAGTGCCGGCTATGGCTACACCTTC,CAASAGYGYTF
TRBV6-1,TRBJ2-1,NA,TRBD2,TGTGCCAGCAGTGAAGCGACTAGCGGGGGGTCCAGCTCCTACAATGAGCAGTTCTTC,CASSEATSGGSSSYNEQFF
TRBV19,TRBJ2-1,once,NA,TGTGCCAGTAGTCCCAGGAGACGCGGTAATGAGCAGTTCTTC,CASSPRRRGNEQFF
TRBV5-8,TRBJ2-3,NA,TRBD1,TGTGCCGGACAGGGGGCCCTTTCCGCAGATACGCAGTATTTT,CAGQGALSADTQYF
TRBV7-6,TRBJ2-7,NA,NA,TGTGCCAGCAGCTTATTACAAGACTACGAGCAGTACTTC,CASSLLQDYEQYF
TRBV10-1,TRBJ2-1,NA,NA,TGCGCCAGCAGTGATATCTTTAGCCCAGACTCCTACAATGAGCAGTTCTTC,CASSDIFSPDSYNEQFF
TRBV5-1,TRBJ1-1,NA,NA,TGCGCCAGCAGCTTTATTAGGCTGGACACTGAAGCTTTCTTT,CASSFIRLDTEAFF
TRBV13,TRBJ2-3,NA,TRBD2,TGTGCCAGCAGCTTAGCGGTGTCTAGCGGGGGGAGGGGAGATACGCAGTATTTT,CASSLAVSSGGRGDTQYF
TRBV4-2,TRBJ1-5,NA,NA,TGTGCCAGCAGCCAAGACAGGGCTAGCAATCAGCCCCAGCATTTT,CASSQDRASNQPQHF
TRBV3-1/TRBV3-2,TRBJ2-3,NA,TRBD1,TGTGCCAGCAGCCGGAACCCAGGGGGAGCAGATACGCAGTATTTT,CASSRNPGGADTQYF
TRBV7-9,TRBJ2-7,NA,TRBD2,TGTGCCAGCAGCTTAGGAGACGTGCGGGGGTTGTACTTC,CASSLGDVRGLYF
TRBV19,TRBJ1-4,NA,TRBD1,TGTGCCAGTAGCCAAGACAGGGGTAATGAAAAACTGTTTTTT,CASSQDRGNEKLFF
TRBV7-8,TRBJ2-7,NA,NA,TGTGCCAGCAGCAACCTAGGGGGAGGGTACTACGAGCAGTACTTC,CASSNLGGGYYEQYF
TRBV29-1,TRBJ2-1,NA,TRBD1,TGCAGCGTTGAGGGACAGGGTGGTCATGAGCAGTTCTTC,CSVEGQGGHEQFF
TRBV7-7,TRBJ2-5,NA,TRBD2,TGTGCTAGCAGCTTCAGCGGGGAAGAGACCCAGTACTTC,CASSFSGEETQYF
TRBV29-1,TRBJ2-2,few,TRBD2,TGCAGCGTTGCGGGCGGGGGGCGCGGGGAGCTGTTTTTT,CSVAGGGRGELFF
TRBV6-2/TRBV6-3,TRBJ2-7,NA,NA,TGTGCCAGCAGTTACGTCATATCTTATACCTACGAGCAGTACTTC,CASSYVISYTYEQYF
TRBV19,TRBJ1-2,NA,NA,TGTGCCAGTAGTGCGGGGGCGCGAGATGGCTACACCTTC,CASSAGARDGYTF
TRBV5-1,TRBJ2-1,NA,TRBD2,TGCGCCAGCAGCTTGGTGGGCGGGGGAAACGAGCAGTTCTTC,CASSLVGGGNEQFF
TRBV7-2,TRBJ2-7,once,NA,TGTGCCAGCAGCACTGGGGTGCCCGGCTACGAGCAGTACTTC,CASSTGVPGYEQYF
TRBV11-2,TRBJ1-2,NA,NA,TGTGCCAGCAGCTTGGGACAAACTTTTGATGGCTACACCTTC,CASSLGQTFDGYTF
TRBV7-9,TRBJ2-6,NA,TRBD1,TGTGCCAGCAGCTCCCGGACAGGGGGCGATTCTGGGGCCAACGTCCTGACTTTC,CASSSRTGGDSGANVLTF
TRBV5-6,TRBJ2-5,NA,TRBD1,TGTGCCAGCAGCTACGGAACAGGGGCCCAAGAGACCCAGTACTTC,CASSYGTGAQETQYF
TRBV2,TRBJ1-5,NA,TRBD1,TGTGCCAGCAGTGAGGTCATTACAGGGGGCTGGCAGCCCCAGCATTTT,CASSEVITGGWQPQHF
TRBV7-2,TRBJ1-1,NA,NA,TGTGCCAGCAGCTCCTATCAAGGGGCCGGGACTGAAGCTTTCTTT,CASSSYQGAGTEAFF